This entry features one T cell receptor (beta chain) sequence. Its specific antigen is unknown. One junction end disagrees with the germline gene, perhaps due to a read error. Graves' hyperthyroidism was defined as stable when no progression to ophthalmopathy occurred over 18 months of follow-up. The hyperthyroidism patients were between 18 and 65 years old and newly diagnosed, with a disease duration of less than 2 months. Exclusion was applied to patients with uncontrolled infections, other autoimmune diseases, pregnancy or lactation. Diagnoses were established on the basis of clinical symptoms, serum thyroxine and TRAb, thyroid ultrasound, and orbital computed tomography. PBMCs were isolated from about 9.1 ml of fresh peripheral blood by Ficoll-Paque density gradient centrifugation. Trizol reagent was used to extract total RNA, and RNA quality was then checked on an Agilent 2100 Bioanalyzer. This sample is part of a study of T cells in Graves' hyperthyroidism and ophthalmopathy (dated by TCRdb to about 2019). The study in broad terms: Peripheral blood samples were taken at the time of initial diagnosis, prior to any treatment. Following sampling, methimazole starting at 30 mg daily was given to hyperthyroidism patients, and high-dose intravenous methylprednisolone was given to ophthalmopathy patients. The approximately 90 discovery patients were divided at random into training and test sets in a 7:3 ratio. To identify distinguishing TCR V-J signatures, a discovery cohort of around 98 patients was used, comprising 40 to 45 with Graves' ophthalmopathy and some 60 with stable Graves' hyperthyroidism. The paper describes TCR Vbeta CDR3 sequencing of fewer than 150 peripheral blood samples, made up of 43 ophthalmopathy patients, over 70 hyperthyroidism patients and some 17 progressor patients. The study also compared thyroid tissue and blood T-cell repertoires from a handful of Graves' hyperthyroidism patients. Prospective prediction of ophthalmopathy was tested in an independent validation cohort consisting of roughly 20 hyperthyroidism patients and around 16 patients who later progressed to ophthalmopathy. On the study overall, not on this receptor specifically: A 13 V-J signature model separated ophthalmopathy from stable hyperthyroidism, with over 85% sensitivity and around 84% specificity in cross-validation and 80%/75% in testing. Sample size was not statistically predetermined, and investigators were not blinded to group allocation. Blood samples also contained most of the expanded thyroid clonotypes (frequency above 0.001), which suggests that blood repertoires may reflect thyroid immune responses. In validation, the model predicted progression to ophthalmopathy with approximately 71% sensitivity and 72% to 85% specificity, a median of 6.5 months before onset.

The TCR beta CDR3 regions were amplified from RNA transcripts. A first-round RT-PCR of the TCR CDR3 used the HTBI primer set with the Qiagen OneStep RT-PCR kit. The libraries were constructed in a second round of multiplex PCR and then size-selected and purified. Sequencing of the libraries was done on an Illumina HiSeq2000 using paired-end 100 bp reads. As for the authors' bioinformatics: SOAPnuke was used to process the raw data, with reads discarded if the reads contained adapters or uncalled bases, had a mean Phred below 15, or lacked an exact constant-primer or identifier match. High-quality paired reads were merged with COPE v1.2.5, and unique nucleotide sequences were defined as clonotypes. MiTCR v1.1 was used to align the clonotypes against IMGT TRBV, TRBD and TRBJ reference segments. The analysis was restricted to V-J combinations with a frequency above 0.0001, which together covered 99.2% of the repertoires. The TCS score was defined as the ratio of F50 (clonal expansion) to E x V (chaos), calculated using BLOSUM62-based TCRdist between CDR3 peptides within each V-J. Welch's t-statistics and random forest reduced 500 to 550 V-J features to about 12, which were used in a naive Bayes classifier (R e1071). Thyroid-blood repertoire similarity was quantified with the Morisita-Horn index. TCRdb handled the public reads itself, with Q25 trimming in fastp and clone calling in MiXCR, and kept productive beta chains. Under each unique CDR3 protein, matching rows form one entry showing the most common genes and DNA. In this record, the V and J calls reflect TCRdb's handling and not the investigators' own analysis. The sample table shows roughly 710,000 distinct CDR3 sequences, and about a third are seen once. Clones ranked in the top ten supply around a third of the sample.

The CDR3 runs 16 residues from the cysteine to the phenylalanine. Left in the record is the CDR3 DNA by itself, 48 bases read in frame from the first base. According to the germline V gene (reference sequence), CDR1 reads WNHNN and CDR2 reads SYGVQD. The TCR sequence derives from a woman in her thirties or forties with Graves' hyperthyroidism. The sequenced sample consisted of blood. The rearranged chain carries TRBV10-1 and TRBJ1-6; TRBD1 could be the D gene, as 6 bases match. The nucleotide sequence is given as TGTGCCAACAGTTACAGGGTGGGAAGTCACGGTTCACCCCTCCACTTT. Its translation is CANSYRVGSHGSPLHF.